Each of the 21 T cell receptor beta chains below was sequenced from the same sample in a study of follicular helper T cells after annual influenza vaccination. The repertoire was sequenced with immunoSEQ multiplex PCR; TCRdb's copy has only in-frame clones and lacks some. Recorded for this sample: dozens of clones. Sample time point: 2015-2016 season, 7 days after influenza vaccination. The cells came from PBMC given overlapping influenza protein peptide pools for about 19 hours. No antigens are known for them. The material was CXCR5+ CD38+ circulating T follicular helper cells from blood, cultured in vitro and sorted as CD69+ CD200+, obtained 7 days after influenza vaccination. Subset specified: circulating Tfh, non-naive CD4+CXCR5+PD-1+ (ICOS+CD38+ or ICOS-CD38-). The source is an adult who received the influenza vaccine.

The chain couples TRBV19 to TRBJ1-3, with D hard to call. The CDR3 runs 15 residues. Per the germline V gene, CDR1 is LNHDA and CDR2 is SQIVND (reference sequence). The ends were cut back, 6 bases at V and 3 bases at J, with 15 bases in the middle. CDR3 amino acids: CASRSTLGGGNTIYF. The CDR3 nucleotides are TGTGCCAGTAGGAGTACTCTGGGAGGTGGAAACACCATATATTTT.

In nucleotides, the CDR3 is TGTGCCAGTAGTGGGGACAGGGTTGTCCGGCAGCCCCAGCATTTT. It is translated as CASSGDRVVRQPQHF. This chain joins TRBV19 and TRBJ1-5, with TRBD1 matching 9 bases. CDR1 LNHDA and CDR2 SQIVND come from the germline V gene (reference sequence). Losses at the gene ends were 5 bases for V and 7 bases for J; bases not matched to a gene: 9. The CDR3 length is 15 residues. The full variable domain, completed using reference TRBV19 and TRBJ1-5, is DGGITQSPKYLFRKEGQNVTLSCEQNLNHDAMYWYRQDPGQGLRLIYYSQIVNDFQKGDIAEGYSVSREKKESFPLTVTSAQKNPTAFYLCASSGDRVVRQPQHFGDGTRLSIL.

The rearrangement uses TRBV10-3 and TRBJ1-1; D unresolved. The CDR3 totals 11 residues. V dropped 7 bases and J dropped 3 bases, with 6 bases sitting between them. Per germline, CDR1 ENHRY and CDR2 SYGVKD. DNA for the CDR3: TGTGCCATCATGAGGGACACTGAAGCTTTCTTT. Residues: CAIMRDTEAFF.

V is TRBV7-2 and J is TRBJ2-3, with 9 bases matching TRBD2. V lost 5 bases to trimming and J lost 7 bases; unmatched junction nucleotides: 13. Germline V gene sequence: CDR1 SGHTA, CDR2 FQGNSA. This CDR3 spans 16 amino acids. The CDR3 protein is CASSLVERGARNTQYF. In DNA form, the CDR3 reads TGTGCCAGCAGCCTGGTAGAGCGGGGGGCCCGAAATACGCAGTATTTT.

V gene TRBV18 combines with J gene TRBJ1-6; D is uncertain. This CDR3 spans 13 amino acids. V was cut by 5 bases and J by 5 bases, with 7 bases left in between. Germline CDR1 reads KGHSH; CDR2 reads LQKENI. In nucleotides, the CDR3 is TGTGCCAGCTCAGGGAACGATAATTCACCCCTCCACTTT. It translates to CASSGNDNSPLHF.

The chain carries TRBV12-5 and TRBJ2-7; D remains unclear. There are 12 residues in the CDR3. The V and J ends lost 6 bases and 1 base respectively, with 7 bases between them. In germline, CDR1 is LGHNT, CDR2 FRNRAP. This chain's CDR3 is CASGMGSYEQYF. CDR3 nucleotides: TGTGCTAGTGGCATGGGGTCCTACGAGCAGTACTTC.

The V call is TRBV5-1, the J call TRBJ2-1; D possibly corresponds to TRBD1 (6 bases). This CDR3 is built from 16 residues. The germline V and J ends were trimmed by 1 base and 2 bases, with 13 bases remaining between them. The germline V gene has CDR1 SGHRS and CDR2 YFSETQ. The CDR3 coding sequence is TGCGCCAGCAGCTTGTCCTCAGGGGACCCCTACAATGAGCAGTTCTTC. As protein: CASSLSSGDPYNEQFF. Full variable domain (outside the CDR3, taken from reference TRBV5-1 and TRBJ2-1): KAGVTQTPRYLIKTRGQQVTLSCSPISGHRSVSWYQQTPGQGLQFLFEYFSETQRNKGNFPGRFSGRQFSNSRSEMNVSTLELGDSALYLCASSLSSGDPYNEQFFGPGTRLTVL.

CDR3 region: CAGGVRNSPLHF. In DNA form, the CDR3 reads TGTGCCGGGGGGGTGCGGAATTCACCCCTCCACTTT. The rearrangement joins TRBV7-8 to TRBJ1-6; D is perhaps TRBD1 (5 bases). CDR1 is SGHVS, CDR2 FQNEAQ, per germline. The CDR3 length is 12 residues. Trimming pared 11 bases from V and 7 bases from J, leaving 12 bases between.

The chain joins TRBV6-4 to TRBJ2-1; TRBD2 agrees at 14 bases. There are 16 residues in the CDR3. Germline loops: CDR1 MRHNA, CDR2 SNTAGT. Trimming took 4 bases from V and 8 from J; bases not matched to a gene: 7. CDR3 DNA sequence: TGTGCCAGCAGTGCCTCCGGGACTAGCGGGGGATATGAGCAGTTCTTC. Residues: CASSASGTSGGYEQFF.

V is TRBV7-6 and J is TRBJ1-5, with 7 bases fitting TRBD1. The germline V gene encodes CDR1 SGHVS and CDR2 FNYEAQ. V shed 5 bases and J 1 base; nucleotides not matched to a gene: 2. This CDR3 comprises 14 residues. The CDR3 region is CASSQQGSNQPQHF. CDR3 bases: TGTGCCAGCAGCCAACAGGGGAGCAATCAGCCCCAGCATTTT.

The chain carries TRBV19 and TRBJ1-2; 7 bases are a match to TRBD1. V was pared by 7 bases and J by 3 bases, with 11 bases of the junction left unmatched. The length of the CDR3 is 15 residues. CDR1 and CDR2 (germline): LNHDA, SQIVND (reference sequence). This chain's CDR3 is CASKRDRARHYGYTF. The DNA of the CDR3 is TGTGCCAGTAAAAGGGACAGAGCACGGCACTATGGCTACACCTTC.

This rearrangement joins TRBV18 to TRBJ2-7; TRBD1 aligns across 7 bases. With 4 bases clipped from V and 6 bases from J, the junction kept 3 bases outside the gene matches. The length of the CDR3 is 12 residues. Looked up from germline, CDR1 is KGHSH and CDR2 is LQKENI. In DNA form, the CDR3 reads TGTGCCAGCTCACTCAACAGGGGCGAGCAGTACTTC. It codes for CASSLNRGEQYF.

The CDR3 loop is CASSFRVQGGYTF. DNA for the CDR3: TGTGCCAGCAGTTTTAGGGTACAAGGTGGCTACACCTTC. This rearrangement joins TRBV27 to TRBJ1-2, with D hard to call. This CDR3 comprises 13 residues. The V gene's germline CDR1 is MNHEY and CDR2 SMNVEV (reference sequence). V lost 3 bases, J lost 7 bases, and 12 bases lay in between.

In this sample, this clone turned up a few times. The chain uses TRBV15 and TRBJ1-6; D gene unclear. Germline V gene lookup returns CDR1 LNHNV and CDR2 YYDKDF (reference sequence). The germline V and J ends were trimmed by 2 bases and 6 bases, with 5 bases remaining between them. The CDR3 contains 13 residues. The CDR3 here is CATSRLFNSPLHF. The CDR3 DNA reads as TGTGCCACCAGCAGACTCTTTAATTCACCCCTCCACTTT.

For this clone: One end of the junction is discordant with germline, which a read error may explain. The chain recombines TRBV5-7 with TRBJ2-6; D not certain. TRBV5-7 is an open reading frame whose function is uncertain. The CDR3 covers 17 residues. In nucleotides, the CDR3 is TGTGCCAGCATCTTGGTCTGCGTACAAAGTCGGGCCAACGTCCTGACTTTC. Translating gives CASILVCVQSRANVLTF.

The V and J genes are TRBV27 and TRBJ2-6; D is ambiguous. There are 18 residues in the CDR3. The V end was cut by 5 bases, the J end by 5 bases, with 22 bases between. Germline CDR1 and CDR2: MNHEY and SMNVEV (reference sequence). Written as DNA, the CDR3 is TGTGCCAGCAGTCCCACGTACTGGCTACAAAGTCGGGCCAACGTCCTGACTTTC. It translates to CASSPTYWLQSRANVLTF. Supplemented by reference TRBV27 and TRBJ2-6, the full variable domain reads EAQVTQNPRYLITVTGKKLTVTCSQNMNHEYMSWYRQDPGLGLRQIYYSMNVEVTDKGDVPEGYKVSRKEKRNFPLILESPSPNQTSLYFCASSPTYWLQSRANVLTFGAGSRLTVL.

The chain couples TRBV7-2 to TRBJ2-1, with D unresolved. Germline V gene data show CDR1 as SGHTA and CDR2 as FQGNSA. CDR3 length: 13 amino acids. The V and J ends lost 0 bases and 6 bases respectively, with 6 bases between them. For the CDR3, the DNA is TGTGCCAGCAGCTTAGCTCAGCTCAATGAGCAGTTCTTC. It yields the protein CASSLAQLNEQFF.

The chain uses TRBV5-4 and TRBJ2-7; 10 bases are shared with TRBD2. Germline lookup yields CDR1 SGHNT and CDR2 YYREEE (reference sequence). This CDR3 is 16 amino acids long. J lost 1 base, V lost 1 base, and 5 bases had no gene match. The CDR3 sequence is CASSLSSGGRSYEQYF. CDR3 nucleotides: TGTGCCAGCAGCTTGAGTAGCGGGGGGAGGTCCTACGAGCAGTACTTC.

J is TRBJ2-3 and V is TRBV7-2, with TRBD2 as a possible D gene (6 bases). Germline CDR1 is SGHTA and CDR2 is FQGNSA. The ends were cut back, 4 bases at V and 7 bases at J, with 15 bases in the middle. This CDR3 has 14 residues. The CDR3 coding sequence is TGTGCCAGCAGCTCTAGCGATCCCCGGAATACGCAGTATTTT. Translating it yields CASSSSDPRNTQYF.

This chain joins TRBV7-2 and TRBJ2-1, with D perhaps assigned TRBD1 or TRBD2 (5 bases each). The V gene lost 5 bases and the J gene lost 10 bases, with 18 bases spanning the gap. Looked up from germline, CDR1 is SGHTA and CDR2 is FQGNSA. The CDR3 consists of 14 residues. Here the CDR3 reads CASSPGPAWGEQFF. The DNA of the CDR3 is TGTGCCAGCAGCCCGGGGCCCGCCTGGGGGGAGCAGTTCTTC.

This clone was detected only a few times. DNA of the CDR3: TGTGCCACCGGCCGGGACAGCCTCTATGGCTACACCTTC. Its protein is CATGRDSLYGYTF. The chain recombines TRBV6-5 with TRBJ1-2; TRBD1 agrees at 7 bases. Germline V gene sequence: CDR1 MNHEY, CDR2 SVGAGI. The CDR3 sequence is 13 residues long. The junction had 9 bases not matched to a gene; V was cut back by 10 bases and J by 4 bases.